Listed below are T cell receptor beta chains from one sample, sequenced in a study of blood T cell repertoires in COVID-19. The table came from immunoSEQ multiplex PCR; TCRdb's copy has only in-frame clones and leaves some out. The top ten clones hold 2.8% of a sample with 150,000 to 200,000 clones, over 75% of them seen once. What was sequenced was peripheral blood. Receptor source: a woman older than 75 with active or convalescent COVID-19. Both conserved end residues are part of each CDR3. A D gene is named only where the DNA matches it firmly. Not every row has a clone size; where given, it reads once, few, many or a size class.

d_call clone_size j_call v_call cdr3_aa cdr3_nt
. . TRBJ1-2 TRBV19 CASSTGVGLLINYGYTF TGTGCCAGTAGTACGGGAGTAGGGCTCCTGATTAACTATGGCTACACCTTC
. . TRBJ2-2 TRBV15 CATSRDAGAGVAGELFF TGTGCCACCAGCAGAGACGCGGGGGCAGGGGTGGCCGGGGAGCTGTTTTTT
TRBD1 . TRBJ1-1 TRBV15 CATSRTPTGGYTEAFF TGTGCCACCAGCAGAACACCTACAGGGGGTTACACTGAAGCTTTCTTT
TRBD1 . TRBJ2-7 TRBV5-4 CASRREWDSYEQYF TGTGCCAGCAGGCGAGAATGGGACAGCTACGAGCAGTACTTC
. . TRBJ1-1 TRBV9 CASSPHGGQPGTEAFF TGTGCCAGCAGCCCCCATGGCGGGCAGCCGGGCACTGAAGCTTTCTTT
TRBD1 few TRBJ1-2 TRBV12-3/TRBV12-4 CASSFGQGRGYTF TGTGCCAGCAGTTTTGGACAGGGACGTGGCTACACCTTC
TRBD1 . TRBJ1-3 TRBV19 CASSILGTGAGNTIYF TGTGCCAGTAGTATCCTCGGGACAGGGGCTGGAAACACCATATATTTT
. . TRBJ1-2 TRBV2 CASRRAEYGYTF TGTGCCAGTCGGCGCGCGGAATATGGCTACACCTTC
. . TRBJ2-7 TRBV30 CAWSADGGQYF TGTGCCTGGAGTGCCGACGGCGGGCAGTACTTC
TRBD2 . TRBJ2-3 TRBV4-2 CASSNSGGASSTDTQYF TGTGCCAGCAGCAATAGCGGGGGAGCCTCTAGCACAGATACGCAGTATTTT
. . TRBJ2-5 TRBV11-2 CASSLEPSAQTQYF TGTGCCAGCAGCCTCGAACCTAGCGCTCAGACCCAGTACTTC
. . TRBJ1-2 TRBV2 CASTMSRQNYGYTF TGTGCCAGCACTATGAGCAGGCAGAACTATGGCTACACCTTC
TRBD1 . TRBJ1-2 TRBV28 CASSARGTGGSGYTF TGTGCCAGCAGTGCCCGAGGGACAGGGGGTAGTGGCTACACCTTC
TRBD1 few TRBJ2-7 TRBV6-2/TRBV6-3 CASSLRDRGLEQYF TGTGCCAGCAGTCTTCGAGACAGGGGGCTCGAGCAGTACTTC
TRBD2 . TRBJ2-7 TRBV15 CATSRDPTSGGAFSYEQYF TGTGCCACCAGCAGAGATCCCACTAGCGGGGGGGCCTTTTCCTACGAGCAGTACTTC
. . TRBJ1-1 TRBV5-4 CASSHSITGSNTEAFF TGTGCCAGCAGCCACTCCATTACGGGGTCGAACACTGAAGCTTTCTTT
. . TRBJ2-7 TRBV29-1 CSVESRGVGEQYF TGCAGCGTTGAATCTCGCGGGGTGGGCGAGCAGTACTTC
TRBD1 . TRBJ1-6 TRBV5-1 CASSSTGSKDSPLHF TGCGCCAGCAGCTCGACAGGGTCCAAGGATTCACCCCTCCACTTT
TRBD2 . TRBJ2-1 TRBV4-1 CASSPLLRGIYNEQFF TGCGCCAGCAGCCCGCTATTGCGGGGGATCTACAATGAGCAGTTCTTC
. . TRBJ1-2 TRBV21-1 CASSIWRKAEGYTF TGTGCCAGCAGCATCTGGCGGAAAGCTGAGGGCTACACCTTC
TRBD1 . TRBJ1-1 TRBV9 CASSVGTGAYDTEAFF TGTGCCAGCAGCGTAGGAACAGGGGCGTATGACACTGAAGCTTTCTTT
. few TRBJ2-1 TRBV5-5 CASSLDQGISYNEQFF TGTGCCAGCAGCCTGGACCAGGGTATCTCCTACAATGAGCAGTTCTTC
. . TRBJ1-3 TRBV7-2 CASSERFYAGNTIYF TGTGCCAGCAGCGAGAGGTTCTACGCTGGAAACACCATATATTTT
. . TRBJ1-2 TRBV27 CASSYTPDYGYTF TGTGCCAGCAGTTACACCCCAGACTATGGCTACACCTTC
. . TRBJ1-1 TRBV18 CASSPLTGNTEAFF TGTGCCAGCTCACCCTTAACCGGGAACACTGAAGCTTTCTTT
TRBD1 . TRBJ1-1 TRBV19 CASPPGRGQVNTEAFF TGTGCCAGCCCTCCGGGCAGGGGGCAGGTGAACACTGAAGCTTTCTTT
. . TRBJ1-3 TRBV7-9 CASSSTGSLPGNTIYF TGTGCCAGCAGCTCTACAGGTTCATTGCCTGGAAACACCATATATTTT
TRBD1 . TRBJ1-1 TRBV18 CASSLTQGMNTEAFF TGTGCCAGCTCACTCACACAGGGGATGAACACTGAAGCTTTCTTT
. . TRBJ2-1 TRBV20-1 CSASWQLVYNEQFF TGCAGTGCTAGTTGGCAGCTAGTATACAATGAGCAGTTCTTC
. . TRBJ2-1 TRBV7-9 CASSLQLNEQFF TGTGCCAGCAGCCTCCAACTCAATGAGCAGTTCTTC
TRBD1 . TRBJ1-2 TRBV28 CASKEGQGDYTF TGTGCCAGTAAGGAAGGACAGGGTGACTACACCTTC
. . TRBJ1-2 TRBV5-1 CASSTSFTGTYGYTF TGCGCCAGCAGCACCTCTTTTACGGGGACTTATGGCTACACCTTC
. once TRBJ2-1 TRBV7-9 CASGGSEQFF TGTGCCAGCGGAGGGAGTGAGCAGTTCTTC
. . TRBJ2-1 TRBV5-6 CASSLAGTGLYNEQFF TGTGCCAGCAGCTTGGCTGGGACTGGGCTCTATAATGAGCAGTTCTTC
. . TRBJ2-1 TRBV4-1 CASSQDTGGWDEQFF TGCGCCAGCAGCCAAGATACGGGGGGCTGGGATGAGCAGTTCTTC
TRBD2 . TRBJ2-3 TRBV7-2 CASSWTSGGAYTQYF TGTGCCAGCAGCTGGACTAGCGGGGGGGCATATACGCAGTATTTT
. medium-sized TRBJ1-1 TRBV7-2 CASTGWRLTEAFF TGTGCCAGCACCGGGTGGCGCCTCACTGAAGCTTTCTTT
. once TRBJ1-1 TRBV18 CASSPSTAGAFF TGTGCCAGCTCACCATCAACCGCGGGGGCTTTCTTT
TRBD2 many TRBJ2-3 TRBV4-1 CASSQKRGGPVDTQYF TGCGCCAGCAGCCAAAAGCGGGGGGGCCCGGTAGATACGCAGTATTTT
TRBD1 . TRBJ1-2 TRBV6-5 CASSQDPGTALGYTF TGTGCCAGCAGCCAGGACCCCGGGACAGCCCTTGGCTACACCTTC
TRBD1 . TRBJ1-2 TRBV19 CASRTGAVYGYTF TGTGCCAGTAGGACAGGGGCGGTCTATGGCTACACCTTC
TRBD1 . TRBJ1-2 TRBV18 CASSPGTGGKYGYTF TGTGCCAGCTCGCCCGGGACAGGGGGTAAATATGGCTACACCTTC
TRBD2 . TRBJ2-2 TRBV4-3 CASSQLAGTFAGELFF TGCGCCAGCAGCCAACTAGCGGGGACGTTCGCCGGGGAGCTGTTTTTT
TRBD2 . TRBJ2-2 TRBV28 CASSYLAGTGELFF TGTGCCAGCAGTTATCTAGCGGGGACCGGGGAGCTGTTTTTT
. . TRBJ2-1 TRBV5-1 CASSSRQVYNEQFF TGCGCCAGCAGCAGCAGACAGGTCTACAATGAGCAGTTCTTC
TRBD1 . TRBJ1-3 TRBV28 CASWAGTAGNTIYF TGTGCCAGTTGGGCGGGGACAGCTGGAAACACCATATATTTT
TRBD1 . TRBJ1-5 TRBV3-1/TRBV3-2 CASSPATGINQPQHF TGTGCCAGCAGCCCAGCGACAGGGATTAATCAGCCCCAGCATTTT
TRBD2 . TRBJ2-2 TRBV7-8 CASSKRDYPTGELFF TGTGCCAGCAGCAAAAGGGACTATCCGACCGGGGAGCTGTTTTTT